This is a list of T cell receptor beta chains from one sample in a study of technical replicates of blood from a few donors. The table came from immunoSEQ multiplex PCR; TCRdb's copy has only in-frame clones and leaves some out. Of tens of thousands of clones listed, 95% to 98% were seen once; the top ten hold more than 0.12%. Material for sequencing was T cells isolated from PBMCs. The receptors were sampled from a human donor in good health. Both conserved end residues are part of each CDR3. D genes are given only for firm matches. The size of a clone is reported for some rows only, either as once, few or many, or as a class for expanded clones.

v_call	cdr3_length	clone_size	d_call	j_call	cdr3_aa	cdr3_nt
TRBV14	13	-	-	TRBJ1-2	CASSQRDYYGYTF	TGTGCCAGCAGCCAACGCGACTACTATGGCTACACCTTC
TRBV11-3	17	-	TRBD2	TRBJ2-3	CASSSQLAGGSTDTQYF	TGTGCCAGCAGCTCTCAACTAGCGGGGGGTTCCACAGATACGCAGTATTTT
TRBV19	14	once	TRBD2	TRBJ2-1	CASSKPGLAGVRFF	TGTGCCAGTAGCAAACCGGGACTAGCGGGAGTTCGGTTCTTC
TRBV7-9	16	-	TRBD2	TRBJ2-7	CASRSTAGGHNGEQYF	TGTGCCAGCAGGTCGACAGCGGGAGGGCACAACGGCGAGCAGTACTTC
TRBV9	13	-	-	TRBJ1-1	CASSAGRDTEAFF	TGTGCCAGCAGCGCCGGGAGGGACACTGAAGCTTTCTTT
TRBV28	15	-	TRBD2	TRBJ2-3	CATTSGLASKDTQYF	TGTGCCACCACATCCGGACTAGCGTCGAAAGATACGCAGTATTTT
TRBV12-5	17	-	TRBD2	TRBJ2-3	CASGSTTSGESTDTQYF	TGTGCTAGTGGTTCCACCACCAGCGGGGAGAGCACAGATACGCAGTATTTT
TRBV9	18	-	-	TRBJ2-2	CASSVDLEVVLNGGELFF	TGTGCCAGCAGCGTAGACCTCGAGGTGGTTTTGAACGGCGGGGAGCTGTTTTTT
TRBV19	15	-	TRBD1	TRBJ1-2	CASSMGTGAGYGYTF	TGTGCCAGTAGTATGGGGACAGGGGCGGGATATGGCTACACCTTC
TRBV5-1	15	-	TRBD1	TRBJ1-1	CASRAGTGGFTEAFF	TGCGCCAGCCGTGCCGGGACAGGGGGGTTCACTGAAGCTTTCTTT